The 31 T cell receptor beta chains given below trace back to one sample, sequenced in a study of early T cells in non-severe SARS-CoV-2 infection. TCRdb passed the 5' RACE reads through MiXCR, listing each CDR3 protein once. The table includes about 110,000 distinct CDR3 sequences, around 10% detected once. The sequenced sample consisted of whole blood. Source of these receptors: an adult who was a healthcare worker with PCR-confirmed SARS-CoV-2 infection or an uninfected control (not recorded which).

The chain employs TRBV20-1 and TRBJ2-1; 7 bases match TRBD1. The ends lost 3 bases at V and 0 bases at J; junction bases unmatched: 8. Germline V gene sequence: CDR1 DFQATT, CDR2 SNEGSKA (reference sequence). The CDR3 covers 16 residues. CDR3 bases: TGCAGTGCTAGGAGGTCAGGGGGTAGCTCCTACAATGAGCAGTTCTTC. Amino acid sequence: CSARRSGGSSYNEQFF.

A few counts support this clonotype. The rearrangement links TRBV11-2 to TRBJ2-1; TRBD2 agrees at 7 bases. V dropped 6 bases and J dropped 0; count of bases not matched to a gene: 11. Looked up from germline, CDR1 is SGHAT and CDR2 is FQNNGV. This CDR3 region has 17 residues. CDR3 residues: CASSQWGGSGSYNEQFF. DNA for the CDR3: TGTGCCAGCAGTCAATGGGGGGGTTCCGGCTCCTACAATGAGCAGTTCTTC.

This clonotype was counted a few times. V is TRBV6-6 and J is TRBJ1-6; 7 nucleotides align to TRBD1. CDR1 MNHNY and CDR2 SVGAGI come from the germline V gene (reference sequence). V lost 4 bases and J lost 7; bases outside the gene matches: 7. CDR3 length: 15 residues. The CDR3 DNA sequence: TGTGCCAGCAGTTCACCGGACAGGCTGAATTCACCCCTCCACTTT. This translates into CASSSPDRLNSPLHF.

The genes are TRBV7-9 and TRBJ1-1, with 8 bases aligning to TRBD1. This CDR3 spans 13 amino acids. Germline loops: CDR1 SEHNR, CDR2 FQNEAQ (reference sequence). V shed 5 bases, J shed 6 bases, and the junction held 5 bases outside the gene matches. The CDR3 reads CASSPPQGAEAFF. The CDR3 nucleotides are TGTGCCAGCAGCCCCCCACAGGGGGCTGAAGCTTTCTTT. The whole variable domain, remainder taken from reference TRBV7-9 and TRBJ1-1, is DTGVSQNPRHKITKRGQNVTFRCDPISEHNRLYWYRQTLGQGPEFLTYFQNEAQLEKSRLLSDRFSAERPKGSFSTLEIQRTEQGDSAMYLCASSPPQGAEAFFGQGTRLTVV.

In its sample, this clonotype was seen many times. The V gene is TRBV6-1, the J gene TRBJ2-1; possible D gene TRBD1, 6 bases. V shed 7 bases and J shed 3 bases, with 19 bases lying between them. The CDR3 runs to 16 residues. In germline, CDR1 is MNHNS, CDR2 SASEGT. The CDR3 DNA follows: TGTGCCAGCACCCTGATGACAGGCGGATTCTACAATGAGCAGTTCTTC. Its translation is CASTLMTGGFYNEQFF.

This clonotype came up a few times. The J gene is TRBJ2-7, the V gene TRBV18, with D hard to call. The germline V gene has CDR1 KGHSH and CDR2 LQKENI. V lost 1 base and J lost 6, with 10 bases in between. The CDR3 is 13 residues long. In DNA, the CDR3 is TGTGCCAGCTCACCACTAGTTTCTGGCGAGCAGTACTTC. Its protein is CASSPLVSGEQYF.

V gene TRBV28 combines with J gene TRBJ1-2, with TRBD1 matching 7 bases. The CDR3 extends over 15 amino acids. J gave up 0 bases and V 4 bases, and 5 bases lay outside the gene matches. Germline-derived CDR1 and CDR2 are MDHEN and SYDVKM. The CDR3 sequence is CASSSTGAANYGYTF. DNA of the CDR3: TGTGCCAGCAGTTCAACAGGGGCAGCTAACTATGGCTACACCTTC.

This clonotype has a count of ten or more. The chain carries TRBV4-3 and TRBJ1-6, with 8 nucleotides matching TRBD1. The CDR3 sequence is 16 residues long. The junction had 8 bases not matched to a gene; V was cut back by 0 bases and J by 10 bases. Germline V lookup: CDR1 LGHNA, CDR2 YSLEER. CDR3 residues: CASSQDVGQGGSPLHF. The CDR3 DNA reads TGCGCCAGCAGCCAAGATGTCGGACAGGGAGGATCACCCCTCCACTTT.

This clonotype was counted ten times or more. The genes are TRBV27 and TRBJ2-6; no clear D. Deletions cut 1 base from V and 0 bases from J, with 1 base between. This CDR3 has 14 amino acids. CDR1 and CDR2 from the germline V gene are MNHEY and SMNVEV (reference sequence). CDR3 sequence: CASSLYSGANVLTF. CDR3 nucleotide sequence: TGTGCCAGCAGTTTATACTCTGGGGCCAACGTCCTGACTTTC.

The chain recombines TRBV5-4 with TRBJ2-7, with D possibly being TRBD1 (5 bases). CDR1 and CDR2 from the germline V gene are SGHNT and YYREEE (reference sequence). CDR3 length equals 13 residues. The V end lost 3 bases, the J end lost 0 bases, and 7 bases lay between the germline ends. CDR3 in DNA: TGTGCCAGCAGCTCAGGGCCCTCCTACGAGCAGTACTTC. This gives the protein CASSSGPSYEQYF.

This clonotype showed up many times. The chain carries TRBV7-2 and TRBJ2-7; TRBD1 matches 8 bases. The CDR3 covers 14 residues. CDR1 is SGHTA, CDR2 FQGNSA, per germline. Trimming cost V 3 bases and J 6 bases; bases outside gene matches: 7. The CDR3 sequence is CASSLDRDSREQYF. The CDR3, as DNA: TGTGCCAGCAGCTTGGACAGGGATAGTCGCGAGCAGTACTTC.

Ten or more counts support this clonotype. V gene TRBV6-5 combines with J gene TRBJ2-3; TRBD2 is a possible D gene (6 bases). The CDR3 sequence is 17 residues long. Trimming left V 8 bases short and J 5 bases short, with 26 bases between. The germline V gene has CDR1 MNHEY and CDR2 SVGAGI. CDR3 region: CASERAGGAGVRDTQYF. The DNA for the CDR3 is TGTGCCAGCGAAAGAGCGGGCGGGGCAGGAGTTAGAGATACGCAGTATTTT.

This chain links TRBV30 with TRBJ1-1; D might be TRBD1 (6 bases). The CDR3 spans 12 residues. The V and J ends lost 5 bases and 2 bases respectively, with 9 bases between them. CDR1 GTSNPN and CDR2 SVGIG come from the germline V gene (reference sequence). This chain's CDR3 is CAWARGNTEAFF. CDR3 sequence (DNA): TGTGCCTGGGCCAGGGGTAACACTGAAGCTTTCTTT.

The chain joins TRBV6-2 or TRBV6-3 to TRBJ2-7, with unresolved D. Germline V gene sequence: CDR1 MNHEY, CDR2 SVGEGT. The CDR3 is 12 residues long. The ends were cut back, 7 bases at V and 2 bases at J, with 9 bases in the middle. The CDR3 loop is CASMYNAYEQYF. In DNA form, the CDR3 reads TGTGCCAGCATGTACAACGCCTACGAGCAGTACTTC.

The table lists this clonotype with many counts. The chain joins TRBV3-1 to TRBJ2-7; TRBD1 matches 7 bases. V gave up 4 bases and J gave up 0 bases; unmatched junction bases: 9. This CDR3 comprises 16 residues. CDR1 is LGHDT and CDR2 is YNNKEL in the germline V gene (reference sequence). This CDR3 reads CASSRGTATRSYEQYF. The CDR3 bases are TGTGCCAGCAGCCGAGGGACAGCTACGCGCTCCTACGAGCAGTACTTC.

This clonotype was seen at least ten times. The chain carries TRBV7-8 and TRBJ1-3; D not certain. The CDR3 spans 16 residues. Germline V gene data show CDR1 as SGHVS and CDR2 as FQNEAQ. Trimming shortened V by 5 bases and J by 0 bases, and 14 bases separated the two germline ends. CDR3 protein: CASSPRTSTSGNTIYF. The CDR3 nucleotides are TGTGCCAGCAGCCCTAGGACGAGTACCTCTGGAAACACCATATATTTT.

CDR3 DNA: TGTGCCAGCAGCGACAGCATCGCCAAAAACATTCAGTACTTC. Protein product: CASSDSIAKNIQYF. The rearrangement uses TRBV28 and TRBJ2-4, with a possible D match to TRBD1 (5 bases). V lost 6 bases, J lost 1 base, and 10 bases lay in between. The CDR3 totals 14 residues. Germline V lookup: CDR1 MDHEN, CDR2 SYDVKM. The variable domain in full, with the rest retrieved from reference TRBV28 and TRBJ2-4, is DVKVTQSSRYLVKRTGEKVFLECVQDMDHENMFWYRQDPGLGLRLIYFSYDVKMKEKGDIPEGYSVSREKKERFSLILESASTNQTSMYLCASSDSIAKNIQYFGAGTRLSVL.

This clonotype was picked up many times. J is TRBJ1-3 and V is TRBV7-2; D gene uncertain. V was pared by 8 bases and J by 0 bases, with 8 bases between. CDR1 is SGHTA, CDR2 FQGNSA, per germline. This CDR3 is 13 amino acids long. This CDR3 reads CASRTLSGNTIYF. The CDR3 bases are TGTGCCAGCCGGACTCTCTCTGGAAACACCATATATTTT.

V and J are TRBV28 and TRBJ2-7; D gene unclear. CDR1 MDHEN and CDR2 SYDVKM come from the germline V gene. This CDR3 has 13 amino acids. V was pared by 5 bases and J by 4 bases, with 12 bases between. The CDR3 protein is CASSINWVYEQYF. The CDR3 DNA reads TGTGCCAGCAGTATTAACTGGGTTTACGAGCAGTACTTC.

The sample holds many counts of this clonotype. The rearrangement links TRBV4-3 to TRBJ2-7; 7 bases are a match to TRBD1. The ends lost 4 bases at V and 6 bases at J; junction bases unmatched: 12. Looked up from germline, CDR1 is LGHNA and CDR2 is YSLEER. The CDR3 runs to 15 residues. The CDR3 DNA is TGCGCCAGCAGCCGGAAGCTAGGGGGCGAGGGCGAGCAGTACTTC. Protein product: CASSRKLGGEGEQYF.

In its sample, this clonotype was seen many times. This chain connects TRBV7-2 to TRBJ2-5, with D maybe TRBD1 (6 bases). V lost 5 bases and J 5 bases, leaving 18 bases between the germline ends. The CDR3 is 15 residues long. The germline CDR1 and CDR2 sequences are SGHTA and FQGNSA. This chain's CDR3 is CASSPVQGRGETQYF. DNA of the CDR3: TGTGCCAGCAGCCCCGTCCAGGGCAGGGGCGAGACCCAGTACTTC.

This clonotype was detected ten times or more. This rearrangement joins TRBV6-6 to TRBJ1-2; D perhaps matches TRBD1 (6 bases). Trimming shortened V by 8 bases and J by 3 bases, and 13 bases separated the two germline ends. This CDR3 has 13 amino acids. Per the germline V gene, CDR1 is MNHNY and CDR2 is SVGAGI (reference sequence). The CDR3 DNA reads TGTGCCAGCCGGGACATCGATTACTATGGCTACACCTTC. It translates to CASRDIDYYGYTF.

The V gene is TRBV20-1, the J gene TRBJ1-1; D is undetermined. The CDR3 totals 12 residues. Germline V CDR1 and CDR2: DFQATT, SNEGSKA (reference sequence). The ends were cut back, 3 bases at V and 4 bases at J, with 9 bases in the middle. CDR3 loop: CSARGAGTEAFF. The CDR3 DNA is TGCAGTGCTAGGGGCGCGGGCACTGAAGCTTTCTTT.

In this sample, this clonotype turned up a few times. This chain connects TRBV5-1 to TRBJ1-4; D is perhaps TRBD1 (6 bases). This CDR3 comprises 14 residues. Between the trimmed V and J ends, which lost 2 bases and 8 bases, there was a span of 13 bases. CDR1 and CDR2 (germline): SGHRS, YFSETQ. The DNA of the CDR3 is TGCGCCAGCAGCTTCACAGGGCCGGGGGAAAAACTGTTTTTT. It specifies CASSFTGPGEKLFF.

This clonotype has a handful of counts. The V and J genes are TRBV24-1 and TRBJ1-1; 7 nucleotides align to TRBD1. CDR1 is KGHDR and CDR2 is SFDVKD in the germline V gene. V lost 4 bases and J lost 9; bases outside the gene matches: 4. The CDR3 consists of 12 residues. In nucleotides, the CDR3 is TGTGCCACCAGTGACTACAGGGGAAAAGCTTTCTTT. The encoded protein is CATSDYRGKAFF.

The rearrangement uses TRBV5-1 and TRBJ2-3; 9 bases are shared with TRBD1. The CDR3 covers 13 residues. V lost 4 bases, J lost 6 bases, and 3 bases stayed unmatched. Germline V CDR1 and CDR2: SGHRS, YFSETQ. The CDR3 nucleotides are TGCGCCAGCAGCAGGGGACAGGGTGATACGCAGTATTTT. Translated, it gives CASSRGQGDTQYF.

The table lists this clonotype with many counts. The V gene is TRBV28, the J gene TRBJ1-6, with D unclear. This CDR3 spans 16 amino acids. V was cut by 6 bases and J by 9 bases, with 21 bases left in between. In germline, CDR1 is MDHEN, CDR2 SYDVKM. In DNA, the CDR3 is TGTGCCAGCAGCCCTCTTGGGGTTTCATTGAGTTCACCCCTCCACTTT. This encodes CASSPLGVSLSSPLHF.

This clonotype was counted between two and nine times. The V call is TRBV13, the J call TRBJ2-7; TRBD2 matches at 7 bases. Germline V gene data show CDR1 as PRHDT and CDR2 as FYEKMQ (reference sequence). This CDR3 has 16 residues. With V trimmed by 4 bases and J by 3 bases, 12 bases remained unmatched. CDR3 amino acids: CASSSGGQGGVYEQYF. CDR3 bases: TGTGCCAGCAGCTCAGGAGGGCAGGGAGGGGTCTACGAGCAGTACTTC.

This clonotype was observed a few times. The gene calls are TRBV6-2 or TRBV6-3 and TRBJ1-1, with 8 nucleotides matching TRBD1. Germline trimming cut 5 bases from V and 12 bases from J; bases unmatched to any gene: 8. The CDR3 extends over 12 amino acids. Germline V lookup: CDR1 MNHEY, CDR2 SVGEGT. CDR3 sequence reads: CASSSRQGKPFF. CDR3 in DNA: TGTGCCAGCAGTAGTCGACAGGGGAAACCTTTCTTT.

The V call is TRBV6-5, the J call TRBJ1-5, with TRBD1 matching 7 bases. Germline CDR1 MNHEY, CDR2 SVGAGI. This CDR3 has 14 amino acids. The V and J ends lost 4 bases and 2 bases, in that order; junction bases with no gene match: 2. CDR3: CASSSGTGNQPQHF. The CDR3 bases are TGTGCCAGCAGTTCGGGGACAGGCAATCAGCCCCAGCATTTT.

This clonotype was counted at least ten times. The CDR3 DNA reads as TGCAGTGCTCAACAGGGTGGTAATGAAAAACTGTTTTTT. This translates into CSAQQGGNEKLFF. The V and J genes are TRBV20-1 and TRBJ1-4, with D perhaps matching TRBD1 (6 bases). Trimming shortened V by 5 bases and J by 4 bases, and 11 bases separated the two germline ends. CDR3 length: 13 amino acids. Germline V gene lookup returns CDR1 DFQATT and CDR2 SNEGSKA (reference sequence).